Following are 3 T cell receptor beta chains from one sample sequenced in a study of blood T cells in healthy people across ages. For the second PCR, which ran for about 6 to 12 cycles, a sample-barcoded 5' primer and a J-beta primer mix were used. TCRdb re-analysed the 5' RACE reads in MiXCR, keeping a single row per CDR3 protein. The sample yields approximately 2,000,000 distinct CDR3 sequences, approximately 40% seen once. The source material was blood. These TCRs come from a human donor in good health.

The genes are TRBV15 and TRBJ2-1; D is possibly TRBD2 (6 bases). Between the trimmed V and J ends, which lost 7 bases and 0 bases, there was a span of 22 bases. The CDR3 sequence is 18 residues long. Germline CDR1 is LNHNV and CDR2 is YYDKDF (reference sequence). The CDR3 reads CATNTFGPSESSYNEQFF. CDR3 nucleotides: TGTGCCACCAACACCTTCGGGCCTAGCGAGAGCTCCTACAATGAGCAGTTCTTC.

The chain carries TRBV28 and TRBJ1-4; 11 positions match TRBD1. CDR1 MDHEN and CDR2 SYDVKM come from the germline V gene. The CDR3 contains 15 residues. V lost 4 bases, J lost 7 bases, and 5 bases stayed unmatched. The CDR3 is CASSWTGGGGEKLFF. The CDR3 DNA is TGTGCCAGCAGTTGGACAGGGGGCGGCGGTGAAAAACTGTTTTTT.

This chain connects TRBV20-1 to TRBJ2-5; D is undetermined. The CDR3 runs to 15 residues. Trimming took 6 bases from V and 1 from J, leaving 18 bases between them. Germline-derived CDR1 and CDR2 are DFQATT and SNEGSKA (reference sequence). Written as DNA, the CDR3 is TGCAGTGCCGCCGGGCCGGCGGCCTCCCAAGAGACCCAGTACTTC. Translated, it gives CSAAGPAASQETQYF.